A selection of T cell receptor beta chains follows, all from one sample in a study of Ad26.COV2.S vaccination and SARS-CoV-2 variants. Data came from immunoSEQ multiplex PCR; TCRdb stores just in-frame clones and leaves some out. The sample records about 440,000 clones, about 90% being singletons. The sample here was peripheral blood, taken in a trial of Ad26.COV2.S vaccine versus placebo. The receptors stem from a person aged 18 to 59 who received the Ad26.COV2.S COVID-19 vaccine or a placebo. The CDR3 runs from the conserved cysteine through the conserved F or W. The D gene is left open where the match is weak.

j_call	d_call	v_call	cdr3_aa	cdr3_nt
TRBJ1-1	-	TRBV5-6	CASSLRAREAFF	TGTGCCAGCAGCTTAAGGGCTCGTGAAGCTTTCTTT
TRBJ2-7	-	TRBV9	CASSVGGRSSYEQYF	TGTGCCAGCAGCGTAGGCGGCAGAAGCTCCTACGAGCAGTACTTC
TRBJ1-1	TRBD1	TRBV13	CASSSRTGINTEAFF	TGTGCCAGCAGCTCAAGGACAGGGATAAACACTGAAGCTTTCTTT
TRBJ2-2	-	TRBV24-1	CATSDPLLGRTGELFF	TGTGCCACCAGTGATCCCCTTTTGGGGAGGACCGGGGAGCTGTTTTTT
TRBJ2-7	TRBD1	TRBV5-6	CASSFDRARYEQYF	TGTGCCAGCAGCTTCGACAGGGCGCGGTACGAGCAGTACTTC
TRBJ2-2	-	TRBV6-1	CASSEPWRGAGELFF	TGTGCCAGCAGTGAACCCTGGAGGGGGGCCGGGGAGCTGTTTTTT
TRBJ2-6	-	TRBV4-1	CASSQGAQGISTGANVLTF	TGCGCCAGCAGCCAGGGGGCTCAGGGAATCTCCACTGGGGCCAACGTCCTGACTTTC
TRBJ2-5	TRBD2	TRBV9	CASSALLESGKETQYF	TGTGCCAGCAGCGCCCTACTGGAAAGCGGGAAAGAGACCCAGTACTTC
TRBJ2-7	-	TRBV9	CASSAGQGFYEQYF	TGTGCCAGCAGCGCGGGCCAGGGGTTCTACGAGCAGTACTTC
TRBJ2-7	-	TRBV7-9	CASSLTQTSSYEQYF	TGTGCCAGCAGCTTAACCCAAACTAGCTCCTACGAGCAGTACTTC
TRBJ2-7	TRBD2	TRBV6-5	CASSHRGGYEQYF	TGTGCCAGCAGCCACCGCGGGGGCTACGAGCAGTACTTC
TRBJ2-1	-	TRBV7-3	CASSLKGNLADNEQFF	TGTGCCAGCAGCTTAAAGGGGAACCTCGCCGACAATGAGCAGTTCTTC
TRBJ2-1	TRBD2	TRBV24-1	CATSDLGLAGERNEQFF	TGTGCCACCAGTGATTTGGGGCTAGCGGGAGAGCGGAATGAGCAGTTCTTC
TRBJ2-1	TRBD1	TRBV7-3	CASSEGIGQGRFLQFF	TGTGCCAGCAGCGAGGGGATCGGACAGGGGCGTTTTCTGCAGTTCTTC